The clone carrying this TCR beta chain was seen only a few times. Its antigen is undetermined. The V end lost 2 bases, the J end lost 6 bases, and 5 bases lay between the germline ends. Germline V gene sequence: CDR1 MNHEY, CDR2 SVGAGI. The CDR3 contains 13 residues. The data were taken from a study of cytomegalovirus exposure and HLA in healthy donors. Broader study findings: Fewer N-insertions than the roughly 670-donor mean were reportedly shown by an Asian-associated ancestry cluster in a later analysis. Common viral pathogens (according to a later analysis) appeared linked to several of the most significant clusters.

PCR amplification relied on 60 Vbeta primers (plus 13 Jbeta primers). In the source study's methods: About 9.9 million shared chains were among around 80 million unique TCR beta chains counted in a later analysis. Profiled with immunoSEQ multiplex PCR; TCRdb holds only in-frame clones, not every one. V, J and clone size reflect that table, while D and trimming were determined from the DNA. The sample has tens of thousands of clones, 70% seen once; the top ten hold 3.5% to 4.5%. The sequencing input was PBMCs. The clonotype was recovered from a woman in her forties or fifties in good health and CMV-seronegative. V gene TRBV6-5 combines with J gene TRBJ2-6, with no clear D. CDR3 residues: CASSYREANVLTF. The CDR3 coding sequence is TGTGCCAGCAGTTACCGAGAGGCCAACGTCCTGACTTTC.